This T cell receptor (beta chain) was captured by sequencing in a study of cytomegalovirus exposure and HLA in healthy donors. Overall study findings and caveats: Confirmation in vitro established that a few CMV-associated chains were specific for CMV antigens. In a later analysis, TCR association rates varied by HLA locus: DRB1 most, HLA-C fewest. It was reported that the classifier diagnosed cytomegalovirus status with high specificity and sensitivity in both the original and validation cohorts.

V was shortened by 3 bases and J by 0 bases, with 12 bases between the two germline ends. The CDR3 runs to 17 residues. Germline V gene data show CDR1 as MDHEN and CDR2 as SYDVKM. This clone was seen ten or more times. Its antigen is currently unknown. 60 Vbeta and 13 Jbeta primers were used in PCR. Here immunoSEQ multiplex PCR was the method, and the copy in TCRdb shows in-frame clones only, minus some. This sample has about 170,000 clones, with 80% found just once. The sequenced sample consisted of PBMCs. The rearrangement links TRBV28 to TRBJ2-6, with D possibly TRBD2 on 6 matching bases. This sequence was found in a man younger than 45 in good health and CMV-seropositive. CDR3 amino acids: CASSFGDLSSGANVLTF. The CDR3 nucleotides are TGTGCCAGCAGTTTTGGGGACTTGAGCTCTGGGGCCAACGTCCTGACTTTC.